Presented here are 7 T cell receptor beta chains from one specimen sequenced in a study of cytomegalovirus exposure and HLA in healthy donors. Amplification used 60 Vbeta primers and 13 Jbeta primers. Produced via immunoSEQ multiplex PCR; TCRdb's table is partial and in-frame only. This sample has about 190,000 clones, with almost 80% found just once. The sequencing input was PBMCs. All receptors come from a woman between 18 and 29 years old in good health and CMV-seronegative.

The chain is built from TRBV5-6 and TRBJ2-4, with 7 bases identical to TRBD2. This CDR3 comprises 14 residues. CDR1 SGHDT and CDR2 YYEEEE come from the germline V gene. With V trimmed by 4 bases and J by 7 bases, 8 bases remained unmatched. This CDR3 reads CASSPGGRGNIQYF. CDR3 nucleotide sequence: TGTGCCAGCAGCCCGGGGGGTCGGGGGAACATTCAGTACTTC.

The rearrangement links TRBV27 to TRBJ2-7, with D possibly matching TRBD1 (5 bases). Between the trimmed V and J ends, which lost 2 bases and 3 bases, there was a span of 14 bases. The CDR3 extends over 15 amino acids. Germline lookup yields CDR1 MNHEY and CDR2 SMNVEV (reference sequence). CDR3 sequence reads: CASSLRGQRVYEQYF. The CDR3 DNA is TGTGCCAGCAGTTTAAGGGGCCAAAGGGTCTACGAGCAGTACTTC.

The V and J genes are TRBV4-2 and TRBJ2-7; 11 positions agree with TRBD2. CDR3 size: 17 residues. The germline CDR1 and CDR2 sequences are LGHNA and YNFKEQ. After removal of 0 bases from V and 0 bases from J, the junction contained 4 bases not matched to a gene. Written as DNA, the CDR3 is TGTGCCAGCAGCCAAGAAGGCACTAGCGGGAGCTCCTACGAGCAGTACTTC. Its protein is CASSQEGTSGSSYEQYF.

This rearrangement joins TRBV7-9 to TRBJ1-4, with D possibly TRBD1 on 6 matching bases. The CDR3 length is 15 residues. The germline V and J ends were trimmed by 4 bases and 7 bases, with 16 bases remaining between them. CDR1 is SEHNR and CDR2 is FQNEAQ in the germline V gene (reference sequence). This CDR3 is CASSSPRGAREKLFF. CDR3 sequence (DNA): TGTGCCAGCAGCTCCCCTCGGGGGGCGCGTGAAAAACTGTTTTTT.

This clone was observed a few times. The chain links TRBV6-5 to TRBJ2-3; TRBD1 matches 11 bases. This CDR3 is built from 15 residues. Germline V gives CDR1 MNHEY, CDR2 SVGAGI. The V gene end was trimmed by 4 bases and the J gene end by 4 bases; junction bases not matched to a gene: 4. The CDR3 spells CASSLRGQGADTQYF. The CDR3 region has the DNA TGTGCCAGCAGTTTGAGGGGACAGGGGGCAGATACGCAGTATTTT.

The chain is built from TRBV5-4 and TRBJ2-7; 10 nucleotides line up with TRBD1. With V trimmed by 2 bases and J by 3 bases, 2 bases remained unmatched. The germline CDR1 and CDR2 sequences are SGHNT and YYREEE (reference sequence). This CDR3 spans 14 amino acids. CDR3: CASSFGDRGYEQYF. In DNA, the CDR3 is TGTGCCAGCAGCTTTGGGGACAGGGGCTACGAGCAGTACTTC.

This rearrangement joins TRBV18 to TRBJ1-6; 9 nucleotides align to TRBD1. The V gene end was trimmed by 2 bases and the J gene end by 4 bases; junction bases not matched to a gene: 3. Germline assignment: CDR1 KGHSH and CDR2 LQKENI. This CDR3 comprises 16 residues. The CDR3 is CASSPTGGNYNSPLHF. In nucleotides, the CDR3 is TGTGCCAGCTCACCAACAGGGGGCAATTATAATTCACCCCTCCACTTT.